The 21 T cell receptor beta chains below come from one sample, sequenced in a study of cytomegalovirus exposure and HLA in healthy donors. TCRdb's table, derived via immunoSEQ multiplex PCR, lists solely in-frame clones and lacks some. Here the sample spans 250,000 to 400,000 clones, 88% being singletons. Sequenced sample: PBMCs. Receptors were obtained from a man younger than 45 in good health and CMV-seronegative.

This rearrangement joins TRBV5-4 to TRBJ2-4; 7 positions agree with TRBD1. Germline V CDR1 and CDR2: SGHNT, YYREEE (reference sequence). CDR3 length: 12 amino acids. J gave up 5 bases and V 6 bases, and 2 bases lay outside the gene matches. The CDR3 is CASMGTENIQYF. The CDR3 DNA reads TGTGCCAGCATGGGGACAGAAAACATTCAGTACTTC.

The CDR3 protein is CAISGGSGPSYNEQFF. Written as DNA, the CDR3 is TGTGCCATCAGTGGGGGCAGTGGGCCCTCCTACAATGAGCAGTTCTTC. This chain joins TRBV10-3 and TRBJ2-1, with a possible D match to TRBD1 (5 bases). Between the trimmed V and J ends, which lost 4 bases and 0 bases, there was a span of 13 bases. From germline, CDR1 is ENHRY and CDR2 SYGVKD. The CDR3 runs 16 residues.

The chain uses TRBV5-4 and TRBJ2-1, with D hard to call. The CDR3 runs to 13 residues. Per germline, CDR1 SGHNT and CDR2 YYREEE (reference sequence). V lost 2 bases, J lost 6 bases, and 9 bases lay in between. The CDR3 DNA reads as TGTGCCAGCAGCTTAAACAGTGGCAATGAGCAGTTCTTC. It translates to CASSLNSGNEQFF.

The rearrangement links TRBV19 to TRBJ1-2, with 7 bases that match TRBD1. CDR1 LNHDA and CDR2 SQIVND come from the germline V gene (reference sequence). This CDR3 is built from 17 residues. J lost 6 bases, V lost 5 bases, and 18 bases had no gene match. The CDR3 DNA follows: TGTGCCAGTAGTTGGCCATTCGAGGGGGCGCCTCGAGATGGCTACACCTTC. Translation gives CASSWPFEGAPRDGYTF.

The genes are TRBV2 and TRBJ2-7; weak D call: TRBD2 (6 bases). V was shortened by 2 bases and J by 4 bases, with 15 bases between the two germline ends. This CDR3 is built from 15 residues. Germline loops: CDR1 SNHLY, CDR2 FYNNEI. This CDR3 reads CASSESGGNWYEQYF. The DNA for the CDR3 is TGTGCCAGCAGTGAATCCGGGGGAAATTGGTACGAGCAGTACTTC. Variable domain in full (rest from reference TRBV2 and TRBJ2-7): EPEVTQTPSHQVTQMGQEVILRCVPISNHLYFYWYRQILGQKVEFLVSFYNNEISEKSEIFDDQFSVERPDGSNFTLKIRSTKLEDSAMYFCASSESGGNWYEQYFGPGTRLTVT.

This clone was detected a few times. The chain recombines TRBV5-1 with TRBJ2-3; 8 bases are shared with TRBD2. V lost 4 bases, J lost 0 bases, and 4 bases stayed unmatched. Germline V gene sequence: CDR1 SGHRS, CDR2 YFSETQ. The CDR3 totals 15 residues. The chain's CDR3 is CASSISGVSTDTQYF. CDR3 DNA: TGCGCCAGCAGCATTAGCGGGGTGAGCACAGATACGCAGTATTTT. Looking up the rest from reference TRBV5-1 and TRBJ2-3 gives the full variable domain: KAGVTQTPRYLIKTRGQQVTLSCSPISGHRSVSWYQQTPGQGLQFLFEYFSETQRNKGNFPGRFSGRQFSNSRSEMNVSTLELGDSALYLCASSISGVSTDTQYFGPGTRLTVL.

This clone was seen a single time. V usage is TRBV5-6 and J usage is TRBJ1-5; D unresolved. Germline V CDR1 and CDR2: SGHDT, YYEEEE. The CDR3 runs 14 residues. V was trimmed by 6 bases and J by 0 bases, leaving 10 bases between them. For the CDR3, the DNA is TGTGCCAGCAAAACCAGTTATAGCAATCAGCCCCAGCATTTT. Encoded protein: CASKTSYSNQPQHF.

This sequence joins TRBV4-1 and TRBJ1-3, with D unresolved. Trimming cost V 0 bases and J 1 base, with 10 bases left between them. The germline CDR1 and CDR2 sequences are MGHRA and YSYEKL. This CDR3 comprises 16 residues. CDR3: CASSQDRRGSGNTIYF. CDR3 in DNA: TGCGCCAGCAGCCAAGATCGTCGGGGATCTGGAAACACCATATATTTT.

The chain employs TRBV19 and TRBJ2-1; 12 bases are shared with TRBD1. Germline-derived CDR1 and CDR2 are LNHDA and SQIVND (reference sequence). This CDR3 is built from 14 residues. With 4 bases clipped from V and 8 bases from J, the junction kept 3 bases outside the gene matches. In DNA, the CDR3 is TGTGCCAGTAGTAGGGGACAGGGGGCCGATGAGCAGTTCTTC. Its translation is CASSRGQGADEQFF.

The chain is built from TRBV10-2 and TRBJ2-2, with D possibly being TRBD1 (6 bases). V was clipped by 4 bases and J by 3 bases, with 12 bases between them. Germline V CDR1 and CDR2: WSHSY, SAAADI. This CDR3 spans 15 amino acids. The CDR3 region has the DNA TGCGCCAGCAGTGCACAGGGCCTGCACACCGGGGAGCTGTTTTTT. Translating it yields CASSAQGLHTGELFF.

J is TRBJ2-5 and V is TRBV7-2; D call uncertain. Per germline, CDR1 SGHTA and CDR2 FQGNSA. The CDR3 has 13 residues. Trimming left V 6 bases short and J 4 bases short, with 12 bases between. The DNA of the CDR3 is TGTGCCAGCAGTTGGCGGCGCCCAGAGACCCAGTACTTC. Its translation is CASSWRRPETQYF.

V and J are TRBV5-1 and TRBJ2-6, with TRBD2 as a possible D gene (5 bases). This CDR3 comprises 16 residues. Trimming pared 4 bases from V and 3 bases from J, leaving 14 bases between. Germline values: CDR1 SGHRS, CDR2 YFSETQ. CDR3 in amino acids: CASSVPRGDGANVLTF. For the CDR3, the DNA is TGCGCCAGCAGCGTTCCACGGGGTGATGGGGCCAACGTCCTGACTTTC.

The chain combines TRBV5-1 with TRBJ1-4; TRBD1 might be the D (5 bases). The CDR3 loop spans 15 amino acids. The germline V and J ends were trimmed by 0 bases and 7 bases, with 13 bases remaining between them. Germline V gene data show CDR1 as SGHRS and CDR2 as YFSETQ. The chain's CDR3 is CASSLEGRAGEKLFF. CDR3 sequence (DNA): TGCGCCAGCAGCTTGGAGGGCAGGGCAGGTGAAAAACTGTTTTTT.

This rearrangement joins TRBV5-1 to TRBJ2-7, with 10 nucleotides matching TRBD1. From germline, CDR1 is SGHRS and CDR2 YFSETQ. This CDR3 comprises 16 residues. V dropped 0 bases and J dropped 2; count of bases not matched to a gene: 5. CDR3 nucleotide sequence: TGCGCCAGCAGCTTGGGACGACAGGGGGCGACCTACGAGCAGTACTTC. Its protein product is CASSLGRQGATYEQYF.

This clone has just one count. V is TRBV5-1 and J is TRBJ1-1; 9 bases agree with TRBD1. V shed 4 bases and J 5 bases; nucleotides not matched to a gene: 6. The CDR3 is made up of 14 amino acids. CDR1 is SGHRS and CDR2 is YFSETQ in the germline V gene. The chain's CDR3 is CASSEGQGGTEAFF. CDR3 bases: TGCGCCAGCAGCGAGGGACAGGGCGGGACTGAAGCTTTCTTT.

The chain uses TRBV7-2 and TRBJ1-1; D not certain. V gave up 2 bases and J gave up 1 base, with 8 bases separating them. The germline V gene encodes CDR1 SGHTA and CDR2 FQGNSA. The CDR3 has 14 residues. The CDR3 bases are TGTGCCAGCAGCTTAATATTCGGGAACACTGAAGCTTTCTTT. It translates to CASSLIFGNTEAFF.

V gene TRBV27 combines with J gene TRBJ2-1, with 8 bases lining up with TRBD1. The CDR3 length is 14 residues. Germline trimming cut 6 bases from V and 3 bases from J; bases unmatched to any gene: 4. Germline V lookup: CDR1 MNHEY, CDR2 SMNVEV (reference sequence). CDR3 DNA: TGTGCCAGCAGCCTAGGGACAGGCTACAATGAGCAGTTCTTC. As protein: CASSLGTGYNEQFF.

On this clone: A far more abundant clone sits one base away, making this likely a read error. Other nucleotide sequences in the sample specify the same CDR3. This chain connects TRBV9 to TRBJ1-1; D is unresolved. Germline values: CDR1 SGDLS, CDR2 YYNGEE. Deletions cut 1 base from V and 0 bases from J, with 4 bases between. This CDR3 is 13 amino acids long. This chain's CDR3 is CASSVSVNTEAFF. The DNA for the CDR3 is TGTGCCAGCAGCGTATCGGTGAACACTGAAGCTTTCTTT.

V is TRBV7-9 and J is TRBJ1-2; D may be TRBD1 (5 bases). The V gene lost 1 base and the J gene lost 4 bases, with 10 bases spanning the gap. Germline V gives CDR1 SEHNR, CDR2 FQNEAQ (reference sequence). The CDR3 is made up of 14 amino acids. CDR3: CASSLGQGGYGYTF. The CDR3 DNA is TGTGCCAGCAGCTTAGGGCAGGGTGGCTATGGCTACACCTTC. The full variable domain, its missing parts supplied by reference TRBV7-9 and TRBJ1-2, is DTGVSQNPRHKITKRGQNVTFRCDPISEHNRLYWYRQTLGQGPEFLTYFQNEAQLEKSRLLSDRFSAERPKGSFSTLEIQRTEQGDSAMYLCASSLGQGGYGYTFGSGTRLTVV.

The chain carries TRBV5-4 and TRBJ2-2; 12 bases map to TRBD1. The length of the CDR3 is 16 residues. CDR1 SGHNT and CDR2 YYREEE come from the germline V gene (reference sequence). J lost 7 bases, V lost 0 bases, and 4 bases had no gene match. CDR3 residues: CASSLGGQGASGELFF. The CDR3 DNA reads as TGTGCCAGCAGCTTGGGGGGACAGGGGGCCAGCGGGGAGCTGTTTTTT.

Comments on this clone: At the DNA level, this CDR3 is encoded by other sequences in the same sample as well. The chain combines TRBV5-4 with TRBJ1-1; TRBD1 agrees at 8 bases. J gave up 8 bases and V 3 bases, and 3 bases lay outside the gene matches. The V gene's germline CDR1 is SGHNT and CDR2 YYREEE (reference sequence). CDR3 length: 12 residues. The CDR3 DNA sequence: TGTGCCAGCAGCTCGCGACAGGGGGAAGCTTTCTTT. The encoded protein is CASSSRQGEAFF.